This T cell receptor beta chain was retrieved from a study of technical replicates of blood from several donors. The CDR3 runs 11 residues. From germline, CDR1 is SGHDT and CDR2 YYEEEE. V dropped 2 bases and J dropped 7 bases, with 7 bases sitting between them. Method: immunoSEQ multiplex PCR; TCRdb's copy keeps in-frame clones and lacks some. The table shows about 100,000 clones, with almost 96% occurring only once. With regard to this clone: The identical CDR3 is also encoded by other nucleotide sequences in the sample.

Specimen: T cells isolated from PBMCs. The sequence was obtained from a human donor in good health. The V gene is TRBV5-6, the J gene TRBJ2-7; D is uncertain. The CDR3 sequence: CASSLAGEQYF. The CDR3 bases are TGTGCCAGCAGCTTAGCCGGGGAGCAGTACTTC.